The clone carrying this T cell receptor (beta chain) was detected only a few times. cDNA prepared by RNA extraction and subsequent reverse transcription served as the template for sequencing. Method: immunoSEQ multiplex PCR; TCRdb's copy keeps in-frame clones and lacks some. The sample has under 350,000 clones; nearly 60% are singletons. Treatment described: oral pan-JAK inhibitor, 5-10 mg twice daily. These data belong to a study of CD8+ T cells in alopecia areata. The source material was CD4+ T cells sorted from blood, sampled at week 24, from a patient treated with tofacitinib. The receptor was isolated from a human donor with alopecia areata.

CDR3 bases: TGCAGCGTTGAACCAGGCTCTGAAGCTTTCTTT. Amino acids: CSVEPGSEAFF. This sequence joins TRBV29-1 and TRBJ1-1; D gene ambiguous. The CDR3 loop spans 11 amino acids. The germline V gene has CDR1 SQVTM and CDR2 ANQGSEA. V shed 2 bases and J shed 6 bases, with 7 bases lying between them.